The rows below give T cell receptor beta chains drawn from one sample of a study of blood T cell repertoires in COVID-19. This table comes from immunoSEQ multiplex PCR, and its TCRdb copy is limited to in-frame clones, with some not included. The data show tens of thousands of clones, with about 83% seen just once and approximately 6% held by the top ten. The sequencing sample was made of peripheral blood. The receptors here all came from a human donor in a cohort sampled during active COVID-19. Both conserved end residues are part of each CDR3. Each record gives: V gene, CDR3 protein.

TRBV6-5	CASSYSRTQVGYGYTF
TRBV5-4	CASSLQDTEAFF
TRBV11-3	CASSAQPGQALTF
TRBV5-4	CASSLGAGAPLREQYF
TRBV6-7	CASSPVPSSGEQYF
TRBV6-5	CASRRGLAWTNEQFF
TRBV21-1	CASSPGSRGTGNTIYF
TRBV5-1	CASSFLAGPAYNEQFF
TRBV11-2	CASSLGGGLQETQYF
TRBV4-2	CASSQGENSPLHF
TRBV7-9	CASRPGQGYGYTF
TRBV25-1	CASSAFQETQYF
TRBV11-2	CASSSRLAGGYNEQFF
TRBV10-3	CAISDSGGAFEQFF
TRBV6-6	CASRSDGGGSPLHF
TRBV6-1	CASSDDKYPANTGELFF
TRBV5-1	CASSLPQGNHNEQFF